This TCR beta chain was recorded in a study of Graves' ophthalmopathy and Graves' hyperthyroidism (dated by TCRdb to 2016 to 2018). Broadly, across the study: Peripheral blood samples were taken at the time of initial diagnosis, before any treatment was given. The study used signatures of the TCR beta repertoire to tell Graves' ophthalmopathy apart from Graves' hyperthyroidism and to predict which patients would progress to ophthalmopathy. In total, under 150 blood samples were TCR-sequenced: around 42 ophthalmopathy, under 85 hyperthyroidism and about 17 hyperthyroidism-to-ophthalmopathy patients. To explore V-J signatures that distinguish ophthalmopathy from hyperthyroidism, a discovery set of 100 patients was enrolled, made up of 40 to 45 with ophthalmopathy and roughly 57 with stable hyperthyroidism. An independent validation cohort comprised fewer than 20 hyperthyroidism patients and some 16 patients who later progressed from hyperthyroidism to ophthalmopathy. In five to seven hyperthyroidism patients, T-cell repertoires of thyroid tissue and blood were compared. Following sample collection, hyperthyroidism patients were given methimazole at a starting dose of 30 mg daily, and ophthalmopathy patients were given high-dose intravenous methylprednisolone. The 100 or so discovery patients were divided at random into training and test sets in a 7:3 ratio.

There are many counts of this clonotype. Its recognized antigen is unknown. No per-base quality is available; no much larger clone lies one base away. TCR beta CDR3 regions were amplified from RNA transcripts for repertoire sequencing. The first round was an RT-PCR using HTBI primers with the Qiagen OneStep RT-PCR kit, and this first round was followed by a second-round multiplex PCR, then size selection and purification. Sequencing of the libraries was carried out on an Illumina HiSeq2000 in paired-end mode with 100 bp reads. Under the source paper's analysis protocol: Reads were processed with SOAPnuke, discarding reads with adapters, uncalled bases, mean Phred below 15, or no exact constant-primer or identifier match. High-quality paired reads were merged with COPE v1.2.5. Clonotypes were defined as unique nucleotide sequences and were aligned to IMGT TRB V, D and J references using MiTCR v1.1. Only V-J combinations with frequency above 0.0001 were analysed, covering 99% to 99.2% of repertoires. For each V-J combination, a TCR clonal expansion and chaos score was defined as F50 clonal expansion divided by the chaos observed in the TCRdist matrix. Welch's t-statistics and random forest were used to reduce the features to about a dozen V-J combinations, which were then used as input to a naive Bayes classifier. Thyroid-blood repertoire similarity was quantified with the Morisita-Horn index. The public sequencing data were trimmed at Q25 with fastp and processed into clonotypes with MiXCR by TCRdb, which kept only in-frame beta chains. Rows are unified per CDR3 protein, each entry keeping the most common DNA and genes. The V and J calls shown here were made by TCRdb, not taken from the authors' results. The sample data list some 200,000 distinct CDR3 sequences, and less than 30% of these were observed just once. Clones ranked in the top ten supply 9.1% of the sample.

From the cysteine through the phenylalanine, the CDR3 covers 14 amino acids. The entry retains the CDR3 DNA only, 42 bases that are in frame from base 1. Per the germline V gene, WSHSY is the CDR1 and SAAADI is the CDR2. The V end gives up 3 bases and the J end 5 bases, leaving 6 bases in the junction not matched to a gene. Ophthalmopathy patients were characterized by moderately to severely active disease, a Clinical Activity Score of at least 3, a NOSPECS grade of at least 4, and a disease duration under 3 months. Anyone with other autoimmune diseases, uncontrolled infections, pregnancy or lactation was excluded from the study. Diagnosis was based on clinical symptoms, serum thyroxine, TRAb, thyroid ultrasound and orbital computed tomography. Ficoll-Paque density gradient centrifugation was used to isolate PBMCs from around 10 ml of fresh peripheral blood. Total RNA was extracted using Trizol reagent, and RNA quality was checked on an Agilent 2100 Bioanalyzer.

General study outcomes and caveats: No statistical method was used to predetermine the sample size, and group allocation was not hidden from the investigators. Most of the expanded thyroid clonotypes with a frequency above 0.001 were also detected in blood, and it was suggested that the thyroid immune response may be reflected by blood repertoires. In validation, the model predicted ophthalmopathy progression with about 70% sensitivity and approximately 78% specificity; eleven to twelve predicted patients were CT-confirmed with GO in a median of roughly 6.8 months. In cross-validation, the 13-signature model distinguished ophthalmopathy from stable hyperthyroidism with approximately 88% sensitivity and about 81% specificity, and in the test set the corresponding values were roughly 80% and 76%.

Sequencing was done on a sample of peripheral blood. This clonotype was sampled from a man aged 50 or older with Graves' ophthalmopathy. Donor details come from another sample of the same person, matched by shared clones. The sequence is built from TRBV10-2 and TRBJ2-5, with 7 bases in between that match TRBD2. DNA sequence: TGCGCCAGCAGTGACAGGGAGGGTCGGGAGACCCAGTACTTC. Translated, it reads CASSDREGRETQYF.